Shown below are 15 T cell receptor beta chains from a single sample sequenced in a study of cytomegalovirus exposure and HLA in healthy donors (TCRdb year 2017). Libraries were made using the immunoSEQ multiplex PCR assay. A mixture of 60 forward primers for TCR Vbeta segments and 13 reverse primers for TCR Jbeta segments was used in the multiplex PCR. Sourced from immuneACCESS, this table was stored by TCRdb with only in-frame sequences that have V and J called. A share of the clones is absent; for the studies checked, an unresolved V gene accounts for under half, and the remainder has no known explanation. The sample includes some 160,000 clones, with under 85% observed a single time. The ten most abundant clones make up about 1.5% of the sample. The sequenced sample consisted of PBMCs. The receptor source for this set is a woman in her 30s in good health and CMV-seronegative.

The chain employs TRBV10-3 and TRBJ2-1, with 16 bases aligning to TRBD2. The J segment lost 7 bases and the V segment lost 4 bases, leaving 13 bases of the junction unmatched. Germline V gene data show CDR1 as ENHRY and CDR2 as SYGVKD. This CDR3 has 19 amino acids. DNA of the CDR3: TGTGCCATCAGTGCCGGGACTAGCGGGAGGGCCTGGGATGGGAATGAGCAGTTCTTC. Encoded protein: CAISAGTSGRAWDGNEQFF.

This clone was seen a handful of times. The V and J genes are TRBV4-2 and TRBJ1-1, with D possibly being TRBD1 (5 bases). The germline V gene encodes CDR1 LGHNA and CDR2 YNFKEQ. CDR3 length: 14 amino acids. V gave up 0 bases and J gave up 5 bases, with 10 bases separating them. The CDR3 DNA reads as TGTGCCAGCAGCCAAGATCGTGGGGGGACTGAAGCTTTCTTT. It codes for CASSQDRGGTEAFF.

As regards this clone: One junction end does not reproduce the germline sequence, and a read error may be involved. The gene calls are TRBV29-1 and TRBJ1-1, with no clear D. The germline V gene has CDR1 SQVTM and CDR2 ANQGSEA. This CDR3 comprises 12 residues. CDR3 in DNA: TGCAGCGTTGAGTATTATCGGACTCCCCTAATGTTT. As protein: CSVEYYRTPLMF.

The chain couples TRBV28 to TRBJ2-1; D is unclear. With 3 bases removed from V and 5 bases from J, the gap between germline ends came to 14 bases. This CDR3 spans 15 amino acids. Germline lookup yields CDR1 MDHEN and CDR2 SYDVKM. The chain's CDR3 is CASSLLRESHNEQFF. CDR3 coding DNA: TGTGCCAGCAGTTTGTTGCGCGAAAGTCACAATGAGCAGTTCTTC.

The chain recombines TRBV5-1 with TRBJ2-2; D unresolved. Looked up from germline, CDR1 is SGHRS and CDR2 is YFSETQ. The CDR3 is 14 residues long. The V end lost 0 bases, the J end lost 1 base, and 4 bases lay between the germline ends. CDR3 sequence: CASSLGLNTGELFF. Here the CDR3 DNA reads TGCGCCAGCAGCTTGGGACTGAACACCGGGGAGCTGTTTTTT.

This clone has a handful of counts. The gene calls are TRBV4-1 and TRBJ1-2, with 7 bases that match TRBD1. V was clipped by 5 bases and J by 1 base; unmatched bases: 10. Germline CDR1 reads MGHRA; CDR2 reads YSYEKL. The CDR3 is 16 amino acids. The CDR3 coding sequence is TGCGCCAGCAGCTACCGGGACAGCTGGATTAACTATGGCTACACCTTC. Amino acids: CASSYRDSWINYGYTF.

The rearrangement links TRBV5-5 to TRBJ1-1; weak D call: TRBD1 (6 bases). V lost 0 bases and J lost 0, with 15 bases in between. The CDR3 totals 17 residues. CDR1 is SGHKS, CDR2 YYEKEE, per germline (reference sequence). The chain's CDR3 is CASSLGLRGQMNTEAFF. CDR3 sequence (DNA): TGTGCCAGCAGCTTGGGCCTCCGAGGACAGATGAACACTGAAGCTTTCTTT.

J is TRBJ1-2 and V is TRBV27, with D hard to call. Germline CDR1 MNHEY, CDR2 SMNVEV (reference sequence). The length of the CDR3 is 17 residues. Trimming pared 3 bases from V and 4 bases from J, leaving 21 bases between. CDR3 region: CASSFSRQTAVGYGYTF. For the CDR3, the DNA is TGTGCCAGCAGTTTTTCTAGGCAGACCGCCGTCGGCTATGGCTACACCTTC.

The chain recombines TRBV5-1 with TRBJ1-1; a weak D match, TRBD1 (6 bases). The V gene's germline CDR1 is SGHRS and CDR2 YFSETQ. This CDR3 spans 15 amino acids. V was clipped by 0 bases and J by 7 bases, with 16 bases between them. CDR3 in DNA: TGCGCCAGCAGCTTGGGTGCCGGACAGAGCATTGAAGCTTTCTTT. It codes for CASSLGAGQSIEAFF.

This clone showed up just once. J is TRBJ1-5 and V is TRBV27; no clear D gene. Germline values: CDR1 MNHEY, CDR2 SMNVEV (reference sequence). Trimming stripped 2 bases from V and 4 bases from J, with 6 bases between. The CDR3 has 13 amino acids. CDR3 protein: CASSLAQNQPQHF. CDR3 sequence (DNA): TGTGCCAGCAGTTTAGCACAGAATCAGCCCCAGCATTTT.

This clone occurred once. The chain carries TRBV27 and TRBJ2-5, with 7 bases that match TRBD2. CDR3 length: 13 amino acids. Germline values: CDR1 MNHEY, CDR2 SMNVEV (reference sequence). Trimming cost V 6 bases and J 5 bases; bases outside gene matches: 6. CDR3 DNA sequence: TGTGCCAGCAGCTTAGCGGGTGGGGAGACCCAGTACTTC. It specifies CASSLAGGETQYF.

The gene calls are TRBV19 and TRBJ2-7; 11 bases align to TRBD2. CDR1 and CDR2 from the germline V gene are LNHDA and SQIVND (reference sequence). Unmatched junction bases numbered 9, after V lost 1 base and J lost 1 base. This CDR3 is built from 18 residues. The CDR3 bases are TGTGCCAGTAGTATAGCGAGGACTAGCGGGCGCACGTCCTACGAGCAGTACTTC. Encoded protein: CASSIARTSGRTSYEQYF.

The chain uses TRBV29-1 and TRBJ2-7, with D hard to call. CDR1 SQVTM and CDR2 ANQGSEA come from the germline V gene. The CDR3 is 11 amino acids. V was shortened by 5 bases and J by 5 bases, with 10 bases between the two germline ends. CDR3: CSVRVSDEQYF. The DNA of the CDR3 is TGCAGCGTTCGGGTGAGCGACGAGCAGTACTTC.

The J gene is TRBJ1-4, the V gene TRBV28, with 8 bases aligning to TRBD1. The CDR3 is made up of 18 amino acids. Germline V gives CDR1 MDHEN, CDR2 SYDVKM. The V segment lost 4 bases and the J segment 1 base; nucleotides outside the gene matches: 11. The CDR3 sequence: CASSSTGARSGTNEKLFF. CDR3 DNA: TGTGCCAGCAGTTCGACAGGGGCCCGGAGCGGAACTAATGAAAAACTGTTTTTT.

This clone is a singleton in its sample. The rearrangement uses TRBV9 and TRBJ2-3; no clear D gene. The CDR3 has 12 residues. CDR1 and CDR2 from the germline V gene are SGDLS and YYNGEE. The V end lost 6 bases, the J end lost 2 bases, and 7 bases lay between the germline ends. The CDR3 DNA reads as TGTGCCAGCACCCAGTACACAGATACGCAGTATTTT. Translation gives CASTQYTDTQYF.